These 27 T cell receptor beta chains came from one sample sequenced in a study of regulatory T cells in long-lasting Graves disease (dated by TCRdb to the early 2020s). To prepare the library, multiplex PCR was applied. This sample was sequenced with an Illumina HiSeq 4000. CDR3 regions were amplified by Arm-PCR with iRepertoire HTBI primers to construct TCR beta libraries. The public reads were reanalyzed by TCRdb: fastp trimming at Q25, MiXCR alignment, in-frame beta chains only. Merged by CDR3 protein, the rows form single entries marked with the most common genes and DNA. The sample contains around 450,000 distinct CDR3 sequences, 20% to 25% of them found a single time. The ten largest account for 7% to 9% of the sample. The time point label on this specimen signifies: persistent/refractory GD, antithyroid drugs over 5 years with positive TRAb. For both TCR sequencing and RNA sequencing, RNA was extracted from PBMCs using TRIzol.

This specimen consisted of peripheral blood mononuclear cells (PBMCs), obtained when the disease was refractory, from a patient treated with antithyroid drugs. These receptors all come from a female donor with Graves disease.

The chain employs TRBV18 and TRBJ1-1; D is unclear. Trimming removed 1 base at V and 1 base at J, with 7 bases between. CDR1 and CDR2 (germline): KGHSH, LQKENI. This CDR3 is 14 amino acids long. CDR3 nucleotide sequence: TGTGCCAGCTCACCACGGAACCCGAACACTGAAGCTTTCTTT. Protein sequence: CASSPRNPNTEAFF.

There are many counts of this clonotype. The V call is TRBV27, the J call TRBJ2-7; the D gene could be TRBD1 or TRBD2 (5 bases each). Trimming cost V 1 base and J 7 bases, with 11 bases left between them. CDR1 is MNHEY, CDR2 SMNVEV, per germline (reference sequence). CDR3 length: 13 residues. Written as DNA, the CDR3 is TGTGCCAGCAGTTTATGGTCCAGGGAGGAGCAGTACTTC. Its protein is CASSLWSREEQYF.

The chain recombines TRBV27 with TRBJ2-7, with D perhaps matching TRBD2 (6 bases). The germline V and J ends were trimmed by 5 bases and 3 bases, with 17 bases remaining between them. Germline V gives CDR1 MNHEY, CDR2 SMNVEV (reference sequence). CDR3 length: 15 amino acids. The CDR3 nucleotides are TGTGCCAGCAGTCCCCAGGCGGGGCCCGGCTACGAGCAGTACTTC. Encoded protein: CASSPQAGPGYEQYF.

The CDR3 protein is CASSTRQGPDTQYF. Here the CDR3 DNA reads TGTGCCAGCAGCACAAGACAGGGCCCAGATACGCAGTATTTT. The chain carries TRBV7-8 and TRBJ2-3; 7 nucleotides agree with TRBD1. V shed 5 bases, J shed 4 bases, and the junction held 6 bases outside the gene matches. Germline loops: CDR1 SGHVS, CDR2 FQNEAQ. CDR3 length: 14 amino acids.

CDR3 amino acids: CASSQGLYSNQPQHF. CDR3 nucleotides: TGTGCCAGCAGCCAAGGCCTTTATAGCAATCAGCCCCAGCATTTT. The genes are TRBV3-1 and TRBJ1-5, with no clear D. The CDR3 consists of 15 residues. Per the germline V gene, CDR1 is LGHDT and CDR2 is YNNKEL (reference sequence). The V gene lost 1 base and the J gene lost 0 bases, with 7 bases spanning the gap.

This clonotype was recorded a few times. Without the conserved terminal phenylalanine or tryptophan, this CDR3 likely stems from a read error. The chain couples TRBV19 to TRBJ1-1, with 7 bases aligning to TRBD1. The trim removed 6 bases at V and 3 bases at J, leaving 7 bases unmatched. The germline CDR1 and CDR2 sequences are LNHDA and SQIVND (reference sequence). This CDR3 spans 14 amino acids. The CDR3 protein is CASREGALYTEAFL. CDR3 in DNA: TGTGCCAGTAGGGAGGGGGCCTTATACACTGAAGCTTTCCTT.

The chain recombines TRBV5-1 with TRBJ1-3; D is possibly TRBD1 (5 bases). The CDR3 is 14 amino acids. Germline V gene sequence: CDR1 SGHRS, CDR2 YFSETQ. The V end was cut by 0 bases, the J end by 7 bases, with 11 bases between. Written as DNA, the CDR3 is TGCGCCAGCAGCTTGGAAGGGGCTCCCAACACCATATATTTT. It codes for CASSLEGAPNTIYF. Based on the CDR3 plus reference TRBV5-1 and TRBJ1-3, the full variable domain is KAGVTQTPRYLIKTRGQQVTLSCSPISGHRSVSWYQQTPGQGLQFLFEYFSETQRNKGNFPGRFSGRQFSNSRSEMNVSTLELGDSALYLCASSLEGAPNTIYFGEGSWLTVV.

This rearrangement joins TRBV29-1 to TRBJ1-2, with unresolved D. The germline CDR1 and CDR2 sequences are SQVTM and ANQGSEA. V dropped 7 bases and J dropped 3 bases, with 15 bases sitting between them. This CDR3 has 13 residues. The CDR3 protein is CSGQLGPYYGYTF. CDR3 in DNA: TGCAGCGGTCAACTAGGGCCCTACTATGGCTACACCTTC.

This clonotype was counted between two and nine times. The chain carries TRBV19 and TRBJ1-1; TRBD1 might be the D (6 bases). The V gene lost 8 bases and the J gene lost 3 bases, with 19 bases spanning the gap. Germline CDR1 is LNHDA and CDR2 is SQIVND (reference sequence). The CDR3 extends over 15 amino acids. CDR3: CASSQLQGFDTEAFF. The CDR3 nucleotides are TGTGCCAGTTCCCAATTACAGGGTTTTGACACTGAAGCTTTCTTT.

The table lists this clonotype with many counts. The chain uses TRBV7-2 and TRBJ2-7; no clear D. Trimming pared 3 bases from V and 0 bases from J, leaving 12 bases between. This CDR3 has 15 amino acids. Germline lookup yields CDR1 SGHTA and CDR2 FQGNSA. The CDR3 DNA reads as TGTGCCAGCAGCTTCAGAGTCTTACCCTCCTACGAGCAGTACTTC. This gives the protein CASSFRVLPSYEQYF.

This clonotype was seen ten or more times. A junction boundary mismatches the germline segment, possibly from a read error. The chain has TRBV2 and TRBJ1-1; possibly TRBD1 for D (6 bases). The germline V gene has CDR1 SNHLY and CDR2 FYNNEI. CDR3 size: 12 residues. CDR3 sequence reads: CASRALGGPREF. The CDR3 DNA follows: TGTGCCAGCAGAGCCCTAGGGGGACCTCGCGAGTTT.

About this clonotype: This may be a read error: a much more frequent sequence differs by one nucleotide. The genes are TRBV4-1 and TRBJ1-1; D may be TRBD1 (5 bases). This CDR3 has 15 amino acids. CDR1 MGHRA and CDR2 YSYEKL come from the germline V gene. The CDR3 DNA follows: TGTGCCAGCAGCCAAGTTGGGGCCCTGGGCACTGAAGCTTTCTTT. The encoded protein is CASSQVGALGTEAFF.

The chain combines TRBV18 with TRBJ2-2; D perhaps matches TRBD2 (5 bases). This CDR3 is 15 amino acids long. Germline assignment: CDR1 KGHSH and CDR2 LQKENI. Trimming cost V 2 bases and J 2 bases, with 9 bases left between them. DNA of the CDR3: TGTGCCAGCTCACCAATCAGGACTAACACCGGGGAGCTGTTTTTT. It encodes CASSPIRTNTGELFF.

Here the CDR3 reads CASTPASGNTGELFF. CDR3 in DNA: TGCGCCAGCACCCCCGCATCCGGGAACACCGGGGAGCTGTTTTTT. The chain uses TRBV5-1 and TRBJ2-2; no firm D call. The CDR3 runs 15 residues. Germline V gene data show CDR1 as SGHRS and CDR2 as YFSETQ. Between the trimmed V and J ends, which lost 6 bases and 1 base, there was a span of 13 bases.

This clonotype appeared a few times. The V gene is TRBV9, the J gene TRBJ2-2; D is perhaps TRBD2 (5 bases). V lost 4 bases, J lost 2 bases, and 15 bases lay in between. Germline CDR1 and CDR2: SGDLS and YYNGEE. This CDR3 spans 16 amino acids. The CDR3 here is CASSSLGAANTGELFF. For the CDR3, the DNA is TGTGCCAGCAGCTCGCTGGGAGCGGCAAACACCGGGGAGCTGTTTTTT.

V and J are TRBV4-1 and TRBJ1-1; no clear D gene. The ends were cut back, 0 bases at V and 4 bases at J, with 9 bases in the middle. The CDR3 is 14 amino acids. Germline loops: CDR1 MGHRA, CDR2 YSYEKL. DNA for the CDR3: TGCGCCAGCAGCCAAGAGGGAGGGATCACTGAAGCTTTCTTT. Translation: CASSQEGGITEAFF.

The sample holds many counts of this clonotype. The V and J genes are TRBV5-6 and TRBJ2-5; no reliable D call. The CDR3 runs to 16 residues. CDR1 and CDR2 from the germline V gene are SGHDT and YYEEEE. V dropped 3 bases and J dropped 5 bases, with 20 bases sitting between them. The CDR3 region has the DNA TGTGCCAGCAGCTCCTCAACGACCGTCGCTGGGGAGACCCAGTACTTC. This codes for CASSSSTTVAGETQYF. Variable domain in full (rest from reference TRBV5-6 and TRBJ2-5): DAGVTQSPTHLIKTRGQQVTLRCSPKSGHDTVSWYQQALGQGPQFIFQYYEEEERQRGNFPDRFSGHQFPNYSSELNVNALLLGDSALYLCASSSSTTVAGETQYFGPGTRLLVL.

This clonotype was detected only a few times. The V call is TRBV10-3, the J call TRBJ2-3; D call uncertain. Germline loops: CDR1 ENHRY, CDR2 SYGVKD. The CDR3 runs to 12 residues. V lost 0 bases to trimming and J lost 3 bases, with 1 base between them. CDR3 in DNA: TGTGCCATCAGTGAGTCGACAGATACGCAGTATTTT. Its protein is CAISESTDTQYF.

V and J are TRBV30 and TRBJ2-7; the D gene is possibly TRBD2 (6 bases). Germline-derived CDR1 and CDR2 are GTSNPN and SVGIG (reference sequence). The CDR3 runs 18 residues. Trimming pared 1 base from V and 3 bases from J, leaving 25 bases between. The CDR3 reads CAWSETPLRRGLFYEQYF. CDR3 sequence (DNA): TGTGCCTGGAGTGAGACCCCACTACGGCGGGGTCTTTTCTACGAGCAGTACTTC.

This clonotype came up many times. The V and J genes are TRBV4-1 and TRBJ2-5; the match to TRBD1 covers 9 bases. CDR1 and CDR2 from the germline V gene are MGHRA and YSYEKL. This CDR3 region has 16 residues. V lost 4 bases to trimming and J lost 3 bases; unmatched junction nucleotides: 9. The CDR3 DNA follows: TGCGCCAGCAGCCCACAGGGGGCGGTGGGAAAAGAGACCCAGTACTTC. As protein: CASSPQGAVGKETQYF.

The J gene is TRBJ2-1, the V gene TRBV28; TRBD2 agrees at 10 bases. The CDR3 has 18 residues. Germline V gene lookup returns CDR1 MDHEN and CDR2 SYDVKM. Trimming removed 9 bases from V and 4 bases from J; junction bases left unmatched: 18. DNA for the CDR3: TGTGCCAGTAGCCTTCCGAGGCTAGCGGGAGTAACTTACAATGAGCAGTTCTTC. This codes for CASSLPRLAGVTYNEQFF.

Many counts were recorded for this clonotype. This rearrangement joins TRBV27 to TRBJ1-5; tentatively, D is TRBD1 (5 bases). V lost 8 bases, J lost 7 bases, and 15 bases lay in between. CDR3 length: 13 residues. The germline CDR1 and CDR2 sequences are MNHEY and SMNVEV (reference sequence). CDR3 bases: TGTGCCAGCGGGAGGGCAGGGCACCAGCCCCAGCATTTT. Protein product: CASGRAGHQPQHF.

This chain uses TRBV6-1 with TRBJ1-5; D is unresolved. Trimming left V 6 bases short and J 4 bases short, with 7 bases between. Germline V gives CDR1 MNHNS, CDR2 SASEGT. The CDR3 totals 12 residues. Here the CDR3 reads CASRRQNQPQHF. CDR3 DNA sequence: TGTGCCAGCAGACGCCAGAATCAGCCCCAGCATTTT.

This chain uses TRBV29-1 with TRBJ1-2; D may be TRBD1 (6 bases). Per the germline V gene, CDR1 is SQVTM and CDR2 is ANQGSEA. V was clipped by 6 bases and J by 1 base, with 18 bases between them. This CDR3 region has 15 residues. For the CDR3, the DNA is TGCAGCGTCTCGGGGGGCGGTAGGGATAACTATGGCTACACCTTC. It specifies CSVSGGGRDNYGYTF.

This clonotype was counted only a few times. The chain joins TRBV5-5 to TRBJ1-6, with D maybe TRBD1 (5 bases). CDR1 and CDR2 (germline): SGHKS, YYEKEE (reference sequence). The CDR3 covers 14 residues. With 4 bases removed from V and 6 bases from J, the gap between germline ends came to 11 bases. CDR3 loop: CASSNPQGNSPLHF. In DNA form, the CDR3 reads TGTGCCAGCAGCAACCCTCAGGGTAATTCACCCCTCCACTTT.

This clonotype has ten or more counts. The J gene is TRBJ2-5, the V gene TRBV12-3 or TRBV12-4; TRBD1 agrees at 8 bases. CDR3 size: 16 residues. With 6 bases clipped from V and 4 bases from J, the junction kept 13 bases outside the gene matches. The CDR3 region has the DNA TGTGCCAGCAGAGCCCGGACAGGGAGCATCGGAGAGACCCAGTACTTC. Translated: CASRARTGSIGETQYF.

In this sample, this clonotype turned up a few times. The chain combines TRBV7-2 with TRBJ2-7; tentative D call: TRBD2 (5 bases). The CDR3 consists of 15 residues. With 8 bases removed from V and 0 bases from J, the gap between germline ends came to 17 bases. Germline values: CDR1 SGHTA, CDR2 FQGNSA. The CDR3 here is CASSETRVSSYEQYF. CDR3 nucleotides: TGTGCCAGCTCGGAAACGAGGGTGAGCTCCTACGAGCAGTACTTC.